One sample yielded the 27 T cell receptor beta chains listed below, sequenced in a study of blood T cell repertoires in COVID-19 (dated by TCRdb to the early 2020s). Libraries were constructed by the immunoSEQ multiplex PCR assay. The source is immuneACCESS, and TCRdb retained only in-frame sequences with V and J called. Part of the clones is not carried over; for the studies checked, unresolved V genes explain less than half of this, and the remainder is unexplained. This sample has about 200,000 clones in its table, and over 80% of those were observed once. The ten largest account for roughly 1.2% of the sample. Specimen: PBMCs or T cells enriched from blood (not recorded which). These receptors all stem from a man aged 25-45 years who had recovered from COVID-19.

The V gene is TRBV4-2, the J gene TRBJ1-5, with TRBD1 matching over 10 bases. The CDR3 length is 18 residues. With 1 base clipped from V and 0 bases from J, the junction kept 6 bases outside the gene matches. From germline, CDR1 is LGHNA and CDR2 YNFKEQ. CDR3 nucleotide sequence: TGTGCCAGCAGCCAAGGGGACAGGGGCTTTTATAGCAATCAGCCCCAGCATTTT. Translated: CASSQGDRGFYSNQPQHF.

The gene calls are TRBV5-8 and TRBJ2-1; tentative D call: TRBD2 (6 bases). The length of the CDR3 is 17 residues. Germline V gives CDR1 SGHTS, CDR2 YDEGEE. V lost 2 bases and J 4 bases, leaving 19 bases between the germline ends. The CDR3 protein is CASSFSGGSGVYNEQFF. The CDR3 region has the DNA TGTGCCAGCAGCTTCTCGGGTGGTAGCGGAGTTTACAATGAGCAGTTCTTC.

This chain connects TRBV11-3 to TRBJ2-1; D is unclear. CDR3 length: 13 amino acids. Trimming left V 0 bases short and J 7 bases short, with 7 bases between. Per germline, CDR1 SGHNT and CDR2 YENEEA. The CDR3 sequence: CASSLEHNNEQFF. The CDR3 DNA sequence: TGTGCCAGCAGCTTAGAACACAATAATGAGCAGTTCTTC.

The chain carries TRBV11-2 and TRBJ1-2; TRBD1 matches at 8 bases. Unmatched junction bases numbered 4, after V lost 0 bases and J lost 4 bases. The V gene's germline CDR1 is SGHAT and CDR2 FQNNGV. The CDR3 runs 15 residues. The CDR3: CASSLEPDRGYGYTF. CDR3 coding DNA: TGTGCCAGCAGCTTAGAGCCCGACAGGGGCTATGGCTACACCTTC.

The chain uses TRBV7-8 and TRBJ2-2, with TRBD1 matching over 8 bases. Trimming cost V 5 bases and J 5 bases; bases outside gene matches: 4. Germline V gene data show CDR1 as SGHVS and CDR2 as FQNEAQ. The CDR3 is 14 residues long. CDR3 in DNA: TGTGCCAGCAGCGGAGACAGGGGTACCGGGGAGCTGTTTTTT. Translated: CASSGDRGTGELFF.

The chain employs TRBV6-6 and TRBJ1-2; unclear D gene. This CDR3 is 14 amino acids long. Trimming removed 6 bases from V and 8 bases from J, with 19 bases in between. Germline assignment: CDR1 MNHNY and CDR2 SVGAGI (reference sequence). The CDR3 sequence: CASRLGSSLEGYTF. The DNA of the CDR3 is TGTGCCAGCAGACTAGGATCCTCCCTGGAAGGCTACACCTTC.

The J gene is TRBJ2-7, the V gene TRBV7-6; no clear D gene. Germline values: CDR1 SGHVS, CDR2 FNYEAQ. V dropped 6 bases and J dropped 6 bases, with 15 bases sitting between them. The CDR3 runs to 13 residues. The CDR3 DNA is TGTGCCAGCAGTCGTTTGGCGGTTGGCGAGCAGTACTTC. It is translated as CASSRLAVGEQYF.

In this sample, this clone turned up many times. The CDR3 region is CASSWDSSYNEQFF. DNA of the CDR3: TGTGCCAGCAGTTGGGACAGCTCCTACAATGAGCAGTTCTTC. The gene calls are TRBV6-2 or TRBV6-3 and TRBJ2-1; 7 bases match TRBD1. Germline-derived CDR1 and CDR2 are MNHEY and SVGEGT. The length of the CDR3 is 14 residues. The J segment lost 0 bases and the V segment lost 4 bases, leaving 0 bases of the junction unmatched.

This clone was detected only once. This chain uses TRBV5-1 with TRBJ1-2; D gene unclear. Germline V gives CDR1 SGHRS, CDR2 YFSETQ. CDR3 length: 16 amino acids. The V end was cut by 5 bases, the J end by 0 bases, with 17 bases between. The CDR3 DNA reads TGCGCCAGCAGAATGAGACCGGGAGCCTCTAACTATGGCTACACCTTC. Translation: CASRMRPGASNYGYTF.

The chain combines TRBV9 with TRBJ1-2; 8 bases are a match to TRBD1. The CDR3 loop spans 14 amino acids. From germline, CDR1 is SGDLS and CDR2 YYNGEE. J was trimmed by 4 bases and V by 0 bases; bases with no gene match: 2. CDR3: CASSVGDRSYGYTF. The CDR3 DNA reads TGTGCCAGCAGCGTAGGGGACAGGAGCTATGGCTACACCTTC.

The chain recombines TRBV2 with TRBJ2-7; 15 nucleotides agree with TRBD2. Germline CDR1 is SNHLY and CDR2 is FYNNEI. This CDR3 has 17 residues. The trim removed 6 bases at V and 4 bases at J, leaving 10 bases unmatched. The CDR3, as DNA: TGTGCCAGCAGCCAAGGACTAGCGGGAGGGCCTGGGTACGAGCAGTACTTC. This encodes CASSQGLAGGPGYEQYF.

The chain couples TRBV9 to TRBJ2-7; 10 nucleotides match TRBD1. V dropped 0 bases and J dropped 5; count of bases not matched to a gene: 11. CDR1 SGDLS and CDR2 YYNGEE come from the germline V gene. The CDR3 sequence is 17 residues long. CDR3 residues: CASSVVDGGTGVNEQYF. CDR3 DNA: TGTGCCAGCAGCGTAGTAGATGGAGGGACAGGGGTAAACGAGCAGTACTTC.

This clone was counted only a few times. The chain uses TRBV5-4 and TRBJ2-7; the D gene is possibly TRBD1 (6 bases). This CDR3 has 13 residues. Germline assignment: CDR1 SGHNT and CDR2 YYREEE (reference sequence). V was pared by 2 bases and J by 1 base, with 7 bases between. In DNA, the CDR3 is TGTGCCAGCAGCTTTCAGGGGTCCTACGAGCAGTACTTC. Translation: CASSFQGSYEQYF.

This CDR3 reads CASSLLSGASSTGELFF. The CDR3 DNA reads as TGTGCCAGCAGTCTCCTCAGCGGGGCCTCCTCCACCGGGGAGCTGTTTTTT. The V gene is TRBV27, the J gene TRBJ2-2, with 7 bases fitting TRBD2. CDR1 and CDR2 from the germline V gene are MNHEY and SMNVEV (reference sequence). CDR3 length equals 17 residues. The ends lost 5 bases at V and 4 bases at J; junction bases unmatched: 13.

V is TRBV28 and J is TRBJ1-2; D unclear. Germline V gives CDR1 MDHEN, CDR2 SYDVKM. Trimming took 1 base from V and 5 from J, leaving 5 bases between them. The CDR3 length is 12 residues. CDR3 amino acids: CASSLFGYGYTF. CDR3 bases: TGTGCCAGCAGTTTATTCGGGTATGGCTACACCTTC.

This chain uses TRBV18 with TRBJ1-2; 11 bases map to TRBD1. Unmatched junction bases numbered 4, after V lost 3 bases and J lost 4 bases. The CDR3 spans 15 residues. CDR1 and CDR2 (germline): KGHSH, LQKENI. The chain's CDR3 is CASSPGQGAGYGYTF. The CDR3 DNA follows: TGTGCCAGCTCACCTGGACAGGGGGCGGGCTATGGCTACACCTTC.

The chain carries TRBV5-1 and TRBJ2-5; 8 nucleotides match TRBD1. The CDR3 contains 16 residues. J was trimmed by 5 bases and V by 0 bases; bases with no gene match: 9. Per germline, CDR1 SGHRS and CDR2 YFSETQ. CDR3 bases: TGCGCCAGCAGCTTGGGGGGAGCAGGGGGCGCGGAGACCCAGTACTTC. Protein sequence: CASSLGGAGGAETQYF.

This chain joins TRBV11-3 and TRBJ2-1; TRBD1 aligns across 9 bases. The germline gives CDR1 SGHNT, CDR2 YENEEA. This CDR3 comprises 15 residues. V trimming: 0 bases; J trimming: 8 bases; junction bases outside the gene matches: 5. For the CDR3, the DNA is TGTGCCAGCAGCTTAGATGACAGGGGGAGAGATGAGCAGTTCTTC. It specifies CASSLDDRGRDEQFF.

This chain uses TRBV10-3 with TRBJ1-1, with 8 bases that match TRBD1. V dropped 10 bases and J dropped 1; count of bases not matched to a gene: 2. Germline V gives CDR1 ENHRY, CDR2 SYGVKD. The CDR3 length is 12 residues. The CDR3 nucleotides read TGTGCCAGCGGACAGGGGAACACTGAAGCTTTCTTT. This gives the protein CASGQGNTEAFF.

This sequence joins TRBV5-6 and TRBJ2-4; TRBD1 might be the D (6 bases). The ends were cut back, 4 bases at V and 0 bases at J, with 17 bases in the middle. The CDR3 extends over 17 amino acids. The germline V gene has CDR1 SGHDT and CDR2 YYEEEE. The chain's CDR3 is CASSRGVYRVAKNIQYF. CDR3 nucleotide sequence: TGTGCCAGCAGCCGAGGAGTGTACAGGGTAGCCAAAAACATTCAGTACTTC.

The CDR3: CASSAAGGSGNSPLHF. The DNA for the CDR3 is TGTGCCAGCAGCGCGGCAGGGGGATCGGGCAATTCACCCCTCCACTTT. This chain links TRBV7-2 with TRBJ1-6, with TRBD1 matching over 7 bases. The germline gives CDR1 SGHTA, CDR2 FQGNSA. The V and J ends lost 5 bases and 7 bases, in that order; junction bases with no gene match: 11. This CDR3 is 16 amino acids long.

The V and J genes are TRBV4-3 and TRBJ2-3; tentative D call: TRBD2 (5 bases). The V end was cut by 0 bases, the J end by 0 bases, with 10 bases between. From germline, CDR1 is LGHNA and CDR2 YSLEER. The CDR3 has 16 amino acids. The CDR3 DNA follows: TGCGCCAGCAGCCAAGATGAGGGAACTAGCACAGATACGCAGTATTTT. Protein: CASSQDEGTSTDTQYF.

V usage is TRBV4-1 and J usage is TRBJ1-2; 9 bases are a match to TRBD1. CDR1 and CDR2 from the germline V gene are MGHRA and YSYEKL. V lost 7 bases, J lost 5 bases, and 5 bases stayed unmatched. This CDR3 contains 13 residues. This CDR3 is CASTLTGGYGYTF. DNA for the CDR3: TGCGCCAGCACCTTGACAGGGGGTTATGGCTACACCTTC.

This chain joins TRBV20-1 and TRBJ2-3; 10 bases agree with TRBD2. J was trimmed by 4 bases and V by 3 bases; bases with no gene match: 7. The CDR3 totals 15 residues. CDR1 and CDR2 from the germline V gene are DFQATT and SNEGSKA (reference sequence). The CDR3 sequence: CSASSLAGVSDTQYF. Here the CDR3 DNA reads TGCAGTGCTAGTTCGCTAGCGGGAGTATCAGATACGCAGTATTTT.

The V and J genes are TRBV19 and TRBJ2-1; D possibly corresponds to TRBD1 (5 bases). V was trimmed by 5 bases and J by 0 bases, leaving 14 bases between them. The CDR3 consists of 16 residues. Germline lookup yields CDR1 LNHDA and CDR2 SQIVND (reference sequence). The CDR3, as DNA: TGTGCCAGTAGTCCCAAAGACAGAAGCTCCTACAATGAGCAGTTCTTC. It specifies CASSPKDRSSYNEQFF.

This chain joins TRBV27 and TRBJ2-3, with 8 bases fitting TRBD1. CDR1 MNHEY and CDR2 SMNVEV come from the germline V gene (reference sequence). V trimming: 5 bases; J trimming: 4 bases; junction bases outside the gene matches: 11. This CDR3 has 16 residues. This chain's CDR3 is CASSPSGGEIADTQYF. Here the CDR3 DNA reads TGTGCCAGCAGTCCCTCAGGGGGCGAGATCGCAGATACGCAGTATTTT.

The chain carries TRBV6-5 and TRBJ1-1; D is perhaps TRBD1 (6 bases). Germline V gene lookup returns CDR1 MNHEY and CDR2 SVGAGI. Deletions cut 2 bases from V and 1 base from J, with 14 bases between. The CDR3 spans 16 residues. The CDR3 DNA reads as TGTGCCAGCAGTTACCATATAACAGGGTCGAACACTGAAGCTTTCTTT. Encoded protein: CASSYHITGSNTEAFF.